This T cell receptor (beta chain) was captured in a study of T cells after yellow fever vaccination. About the study: Low-cell-number fractions were prepared with SMART-Seq v4 Ultra Low Input.

UMIs and a universal primer site were added when TCR cDNA was made by 5'RACE template switching. Each CDR3 protein is one row after TCRdb ran MiXCR on the 5' RACE reads. The sample lists 170,000 or so distinct CDR3 sequences; roughly 9% were seen once. This clonotype was picked up many times. Its specificity is unknown. Broader study findings: Some clonotypes, a small share, were shared between CD4 and CD8 compartments. Clones that expanded after primary vaccination mostly reappeared after the booster (96% CD4, 70% to 90% CD8).

The CDR3 sequence is 18 residues long. The V and J ends lost 6 bases and 0 bases, in that order; junction bases with no gene match: 10. Germline CDR1 reads SNHLY; CDR2 reads FYNNEI. This rearrangement joins TRBV2 to TRBJ2-2; 10 nucleotides line up with TRBD2. The sequence was obtained from a man aged 18 to 29 who received the YFV17D yellow fever vaccine. The sample consisted of CD8+ T cells sorted from PBMCs, taken 45 days after the yellow fever booster vaccination. This chain's CDR3 is CASSTRLLAGANTGELFF. CDR3 coding DNA: TGTGCCAGCAGCACCCGTCTCCTAGCGGGGGCGAACACCGGGGAGCTGTTTTTT.